The clone carrying this T cell receptor beta chain was counted a few times. The data derive from a study of blood T cells in healthy people across ages. Germline V gives CDR1 MGHDK, CDR2 SYGVNS. The CDR3 has 13 residues. Trimming shortened V by 10 bases and J by 10 bases, and 22 bases separated the two germline ends. Using a J-beta primer mix together with a sample-barcoded 5' primer, a second PCR was run for roughly 6 to 11 cycles. Each sample provided no less than 2.5 million CDR3-containing paired-end reads. TCRdb re-called the 5' RACE reads through MiXCR, storing one row per CDR3 protein. The repertoire consists of under 700,000 distinct CDR3 sequences, with 20% to 30% occurring once and the leading ten covering roughly 9%. These records were also assigned to another study, of T cells of mothers and their children.

The TCR sequence derives from a boy aged 5-17 years in good health. Sequencing was performed on blood. The chain combines TRBV25-1 with TRBJ2-5; perhaps TRBD2 as D (5 bases). The CDR3 region is CATTSGSVRSQYF. As DNA, the CDR3 is TGTGCCACCACCTCGGGATCCGTCCGTAGCCAGTACTTC.